This TCR beta chain was sequenced for a study of blood T cell repertoires in COVID-19. Turning to the study itself: COVID-19 samples, acute and convalescent, were from the United States, Italy and Spain. T cells, B-cell-depleted T cells, or PBMCs provided the cDNA or gDNA that served as material.

Original analysis: For nucleated cells, counts were estimated from reference gene primer amplification. The data were produced by immunoSEQ multiplex PCR, yet TCRdb's version contains in-frame clones alone and is incomplete. The V and J calls and clone size were taken over from that table, and D and trimming were inferred from the DNA. The sample holds 40,000 to 60,000 clones; over 65% are singletons and the top ten take just under 9%. The germline V gene encodes CDR1 SGHVS and CDR2 FQNEAQ. V lost 5 bases to trimming and J lost 1 base, with 9 bases between them. This CDR3 has 14 residues. Sequenced material: peripheral blood. V gene TRBV7-8 combines with J gene TRBJ1-3; D may be TRBD1 (6 bases). The clonotype was recovered from a woman aged 70 to 79 with acute or convalescent COVID-19. CDR3 sequence (DNA): TGTGCCAGCAGCCATAGGGGGTCTGGAAACACCATATATTTT. Residues: CASSHRGSGNTIYF.